This T cell receptor beta chain was documented in a study of preoperative IRX-2 immunotherapy in early breast cancer. The V end was cut by 4 bases, the J end by 2 bases, with 15 bases between. This CDR3 is built from 15 residues. Germline V gene sequence: CDR1 KGHSH, CDR2 LQKENI. TCRdb keeps only in-frame clones here, not all; method: immunoSEQ multiplex PCR. The sample lists roughly 30,000 clones, 82% seen once, with around 3.1% in the top ten. Described treatment: preoperative locoregional IRX-2 cytokine immunotherapy. Preoperative locoregional IRX-2 cytokine immunotherapy was tested in the phase Ib source study.

This material was acquired from a patient treated with IRX-2 immunotherapy. This clonotype was obtained from a human donor with breast cancer. This chain links TRBV18 with TRBJ2-7, with a possible D match to TRBD1 (6 bases). The CDR3 is CASSLGASRTYEQYF. The CDR3 coding sequence is TGTGCCAGCTCACTGGGGGCTTCACGCACCTACGAGCAGTACTTC.